Following are 21 T cell receptor beta chains from one sample sequenced in a study of cytomegalovirus exposure and HLA in healthy donors. Both 60 Vbeta primers and 13 Jbeta primers went into the PCR. Using immunoSEQ multiplex PCR, the repertoire was profiled, and TCRdb retains in-frame clones only, with some absent. This sample has about 180,000 clones, with over 60% found just once. The sample taken for sequencing was PBMCs. The receptors were sampled from a man in his forties or fifties in good health and CMV-seronegative.

This clone was recorded only once. The CDR3 coding sequence is TGTGCCAGCAGCCCCGGGACTACCGTTCTGGACAATGAGCAGTTCTTC. Its protein is CASSPGTTVLDNEQFF. The chain employs TRBV7-3 and TRBJ2-1; 7 bases match TRBD2. In germline, CDR1 is SGHTA, CDR2 FQGTGA. Trimming removed 5 bases from V and 5 bases from J; junction bases left unmatched: 12. The CDR3 totals 16 residues.

The V call is TRBV7-2, the J call TRBJ2-4, with 8 bases matching TRBD1. CDR1 and CDR2 from the germline V gene are SGHTA and FQGNSA. The CDR3 is 17 residues long. Unmatched junction bases numbered 11, after V lost 5 bases and J lost 2 bases. CDR3 in amino acids: CASSRSQGALTKNIQYF. The CDR3 coding sequence is TGTGCCAGCAGCCGTTCCCAGGGGGCGCTAACCAAAAACATTCAGTACTTC.

This chain links TRBV5-4 with TRBJ2-2; 7 bases map to TRBD1. The CDR3 is 16 residues long. The V gene end was trimmed by 5 bases and the J gene end by 2 bases; junction bases not matched to a gene: 9. Germline loops: CDR1 SGHNT, CDR2 YYREEE (reference sequence). The CDR3 DNA is TGTGCCAGCAGGGACGCCGGGACAGACAACACCGGGGAGCTGTTTTTT. Its translation: CASRDAGTDNTGELFF.

This chain connects TRBV7-9 to TRBJ1-4, with 7 bases matching TRBD1. The germline CDR1 and CDR2 sequences are SEHNR and FQNEAQ (reference sequence). Unmatched junction bases numbered 4, after V lost 5 bases and J lost 4 bases. The CDR3 is 14 residues long. CDR3 in DNA: TGTGCCAGCAGCGTCGGGACAGATAATGAAAAACTGTTTTTT. It codes for CASSVGTDNEKLFF.

J is TRBJ2-3 and V is TRBV20-1; D might be TRBD2 (6 bases). The CDR3 totals 11 residues. CDR1 DFQATT and CDR2 SNEGSKA come from the germline V gene (reference sequence). This CDR3 reads CSKTRGDTQYF. In DNA form, the CDR3 reads TGCAGCAAAACCCGGGGGGATACGCAGTATTTT.

V and J are TRBV5-4 and TRBJ2-1; 8 bases line up with TRBD2. In germline, CDR1 is SGHNT, CDR2 YYREEE (reference sequence). This CDR3 comprises 17 residues. The ends lost 0 bases at V and 4 bases at J; junction bases unmatched: 9. Here the CDR3 reads CASSLAGSGSSYNEQFF. In DNA, the CDR3 is TGTGCCAGCAGCTTGGCCGGGAGCGGGAGTTCATACAATGAGCAGTTCTTC.

The genes are TRBV2 and TRBJ1-3; D not certain. The V gene lost 4 bases and the J gene lost 0 bases, with 13 bases spanning the gap. Germline CDR1 and CDR2: SNHLY and FYNNEI. CDR3 length: 16 amino acids. CDR3: CASSVMPADSGNTIYF. The CDR3 region has the DNA TGTGCCAGCAGTGTAATGCCCGCGGACTCTGGAAACACCATATATTTT.

V usage is TRBV5-4 and J usage is TRBJ2-3; 8 bases are a match to TRBD1. V was clipped by 0 bases and J by 3 bases; unmatched bases: 3. CDR3 size: 15 residues. From germline, CDR1 is SGHNT and CDR2 YYREEE (reference sequence). The CDR3 is CASSLGDRSTDTQYF. The CDR3 DNA sequence: TGTGCCAGCAGCTTGGGGGACAGGAGTACAGATACGCAGTATTTT.

The genes are TRBV5-1 and TRBJ2-7; D is undetermined. The V and J ends lost 0 bases and 3 bases respectively, with 13 bases between them. The CDR3 runs to 15 residues. CDR1 is SGHRS and CDR2 is YFSETQ in the germline V gene. The chain's CDR3 is CASSLAEQPLYEQYF. DNA of the CDR3: TGCGCCAGCAGCTTGGCCGAACAGCCTCTCTACGAGCAGTACTTC. Full variable domain (outside the CDR3, taken from reference TRBV5-1 and TRBJ2-7): KAGVTQTPRYLIKTRGQQVTLSCSPISGHRSVSWYQQTPGQGLQFLFEYFSETQRNKGNFPGRFSGRQFSNSRSEMNVSTLELGDSALYLCASSLAEQPLYEQYFGPGTRLTVT.

This clone has a handful of counts. The chain is built from TRBV27 and TRBJ2-7; 14 nucleotides align to TRBD2. Losses at the gene ends were 2 bases for V and 4 bases for J; bases not matched to a gene: 4. The germline V gene has CDR1 MNHEY and CDR2 SMNVEV (reference sequence). The CDR3 has 16 residues. The CDR3 nucleotides read TGTGCCAGCAGTTTAGGGACTAGCGGGAGAGGGTACGAGCAGTACTTC. This encodes CASSLGTSGRGYEQYF.

The V and J genes are TRBV5-4 and TRBJ2-7, with TRBD1 matching 8 bases. This CDR3 is 15 amino acids long. Per germline, CDR1 SGHNT and CDR2 YYREEE (reference sequence). The V segment lost 4 bases and the J segment 7 bases; nucleotides outside the gene matches: 13. The CDR3 is CASSIETGAWEEQYF. Written as DNA, the CDR3 is TGTGCCAGCAGCATTGAGACAGGGGCGTGGGAAGAGCAGTACTTC.

J is TRBJ2-2 and V is TRBV6-6, with 8 bases that match TRBD2. The CDR3 contains 14 residues. Germline V lookup: CDR1 MNHNY, CDR2 SVGAGI (reference sequence). V gave up 2 bases and J gave up 7 bases; unmatched junction bases: 3. This CDR3 is CASSYIGRDGELFF. The CDR3 DNA is TGTGCCAGCAGTTACATCGGGAGGGACGGGGAGCTGTTTTTT.

This clone was counted only a few times. The chain has TRBV7-9 and TRBJ2-1; 9 bases fit TRBD2. The CDR3 runs to 13 residues. Germline-derived CDR1 and CDR2 are SEHNR and FQNEAQ (reference sequence). Unmatched junction bases numbered 5, after V lost 5 bases and J lost 9 bases. In DNA form, the CDR3 reads TGTGCCAGCAGCCCGGGACTAGCAACTGAGCAGTTCTTC. This translates into CASSPGLATEQFF.

The J gene is TRBJ2-1, the V gene TRBV5-1; 7 positions agree with TRBD2. CDR1 is SGHRS, CDR2 YFSETQ, per germline. After removal of 4 bases from V and 3 bases from J, the junction contained 7 bases not matched to a gene. The CDR3 has 15 amino acids. CDR3 in amino acids: CASSGRDGHYNEQFF. The CDR3 region has the DNA TGCGCCAGCAGCGGGAGGGACGGACACTACAATGAGCAGTTCTTC.

The chain has TRBV18 and TRBJ1-3; D is possibly TRBD1 (5 bases). This CDR3 region has 15 residues. V lost 0 bases and J 2 bases, leaving 8 bases between the germline ends. CDR1 and CDR2 (germline): KGHSH, LQKENI. CDR3 amino acids: CASSPPSGAGNTIYF. The CDR3 region has the DNA TGTGCCAGCTCACCACCGTCGGGGGCTGGAAACACCATATATTTT.

V and J are TRBV27 and TRBJ2-7; D may be TRBD2 (7 bases). There are 16 residues in the CDR3. With 5 bases removed from V and 5 bases from J, the gap between germline ends came to 22 bases. Germline V gives CDR1 MNHEY, CDR2 SMNVEV (reference sequence). The CDR3 protein is CASSGYLGGQMNEQYF. CDR3 DNA: TGTGCCAGCAGTGGCTACCTCGGGGGGCAAATGAACGAGCAGTACTTC.

The chain couples TRBV7-6 to TRBJ2-2, with TRBD2 as a possible D gene (5 bases). This CDR3 spans 14 amino acids. Deletions cut 6 bases from V and 6 bases from J, with 14 bases between. Germline V CDR1 and CDR2: SGHVS, FNYEAQ. The CDR3 loop is CASRANVEAGELFF. The DNA of the CDR3 is TGTGCCAGCAGAGCAAATGTGGAGGCCGGGGAGCTGTTTTTT.

The chain recombines TRBV19 with TRBJ2-1, with 11 positions matching TRBD1. This CDR3 spans 17 amino acids. Germline lookup yields CDR1 LNHDA and CDR2 SQIVND (reference sequence). V lost 7 bases to trimming and J lost 2 bases; unmatched junction nucleotides: 10. In DNA form, the CDR3 reads TGTGCCAGTAACCTCGGGACAGGGGGGCCCACCTACAATGAGCAGTTCTTC. It translates to CASNLGTGGPTYNEQFF.

This chain joins TRBV6-5 and TRBJ2-5; 8 bases fit TRBD2. The J call may be in error: the DNA end matches TRBJ2-7 better. Germline CDR1 is MNHEY and CDR2 is SVGAGI. The CDR3 contains 16 residues. The CDR3 spells CASSSPRREGSYEQYF. CDR3 in DNA: TGTGCCAGCAGTTCCCCCCGACGGGAGGGGTCCTACGAGCAGTACTTC.

This chain connects TRBV6-1 to TRBJ2-3; 10 bases align to TRBD2. J lost 3 bases, V lost 2 bases, and 5 bases had no gene match. Germline lookup yields CDR1 MNHNS and CDR2 SASEGT. This CDR3 spans 16 amino acids. Written as DNA, the CDR3 is TGTGCCAGCAGTGAACGGGTAGCGGGAGGAACAGATACGCAGTATTTT. Translating gives CASSERVAGGTDTQYF.

The rearrangement joins TRBV5-1 to TRBJ2-7, with D unclear. V was cut by 5 bases and J by 1 base, with 7 bases left in between. The length of the CDR3 is 12 residues. Germline CDR1 is SGHRS and CDR2 is YFSETQ. CDR3 loop: CASRGTSYEQYF. In DNA, the CDR3 is TGCGCCAGCAGGGGCACTTCCTACGAGCAGTACTTC.